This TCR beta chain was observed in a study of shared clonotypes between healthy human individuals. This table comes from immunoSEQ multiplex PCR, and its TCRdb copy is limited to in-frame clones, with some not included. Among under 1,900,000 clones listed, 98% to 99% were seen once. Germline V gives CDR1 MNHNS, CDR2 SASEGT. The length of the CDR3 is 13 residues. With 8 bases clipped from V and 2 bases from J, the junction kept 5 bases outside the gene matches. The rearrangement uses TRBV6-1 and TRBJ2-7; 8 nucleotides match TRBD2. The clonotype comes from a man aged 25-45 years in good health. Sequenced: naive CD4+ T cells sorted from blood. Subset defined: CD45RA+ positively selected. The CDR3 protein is CASLSGRAYEQYF. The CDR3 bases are TGTGCCAGCTTGAGCGGGAGAGCCTACGAGCAGTACTTC.